Shown below are 29 T cell receptor beta chains from a single sample sequenced in a study of blood T cell repertoires in COVID-19. Here immunoSEQ multiplex PCR was the method, and the copy in TCRdb shows in-frame clones only, minus some. Seen here are some 96,000 clones, roughly 90% observed once, and the top ten hold approximately 7.3%. The sequenced sample was peripheral blood. These receptors came from a man aged 25-40 years in a cohort sampled during active COVID-19.

The gene calls are TRBV27 and TRBJ1-6; D not certain. Trimming took off 3 bases at V and 0 bases at J, with 6 bases between the two ends. This CDR3 contains 15 residues. Germline CDR1 reads MNHEY; CDR2 reads SMNVEV (reference sequence). The CDR3 sequence is CASSFRSSYNSPLHF. CDR3 nucleotides: TGTGCCAGCAGTTTCCGGAGCTCCTATAATTCACCCCTCCACTTT.

The chain joins TRBV5-4 to TRBJ2-3, with 9 bases matching TRBD2. J lost 4 bases, V lost 2 bases, and 11 bases had no gene match. The germline V gene encodes CDR1 SGHNT and CDR2 YYREEE (reference sequence). The CDR3 is 17 residues long. The DNA for the CDR3 is TGTGCCAGCAGCTTCGTTGCGGGGGGGGGAGTTGCAGATACGCAGTATTTT. Amino acids: CASSFVAGGGVADTQYF.

J is TRBJ2-6 and V is TRBV7-9; unclear D gene. The CDR3 has 15 residues. Germline V gene data show CDR1 as SEHNR and CDR2 as FQNEAQ (reference sequence). The V end was cut by 6 bases, the J end by 0 bases, with 9 bases between. This chain's CDR3 is CASSPDNSGANVLTF. DNA of the CDR3: TGTGCCAGCAGTCCCGACAACTCTGGGGCCAACGTCCTGACTTTC.

The CDR3, as DNA: TGTGCCAGTAGCGACAGGAGTTATAGCAATCAGCCCCAGCATTTT. It translates to CASSDRSYSNQPQHF. This sequence joins TRBV19 and TRBJ1-5; D possibly corresponds to TRBD1 (6 bases). The germline V and J ends were trimmed by 6 bases and 0 bases, with 12 bases remaining between them. The CDR3 length is 15 residues. In germline, CDR1 is LNHDA, CDR2 SQIVND (reference sequence).

The chain combines TRBV12-3 or TRBV12-4 with TRBJ2-7, with 7 bases fitting TRBD1. The CDR3 contains 13 residues. After removal of 7 bases from V and 3 bases from J, the junction contained 6 bases not matched to a gene. The CDR3 here is CASTRTGYYEQYF. The CDR3 DNA reads TGTGCCAGCACCCGGACAGGTTACTACGAGCAGTACTTC.

The chain has TRBV6-1 and TRBJ2-4, with 8 bases fitting TRBD1. V was pared by 4 bases and J by 0 bases, with 8 bases of the junction left unmatched. This CDR3 spans 17 amino acids. Looked up from germline, CDR1 is MNHNS and CDR2 is SASEGT. In DNA form, the CDR3 reads TGTGCCAGCAGTGGGGGACAGGCGCAACTAGCCAAAAACATTCAGTACTTC. As protein: CASSGGQAQLAKNIQYF.

The chain recombines TRBV11-3 with TRBJ2-3; tentatively, D is TRBD2 (7 bases). The V and J ends lost 5 bases and 2 bases respectively, with 14 bases between them. Germline CDR1 SGHNT, CDR2 YENEEA. The CDR3 is 15 residues long. DNA for the CDR3: TGTGCCAGCAGCCGCGGGGGCTCAGTCACAGATACGCAGTATTTT. Translation gives CASSRGGSVTDTQYF. Full variable domain (rest looked up from reference TRBV11-3 and TRBJ2-3): EAGVVQSPRYKIIEKKQPVAFWCNPISGHNTLYWYLQNLGQGPELLIRYENEEAVDDSQLPKDRFSAERLKGVDSTLKIQPAELGDSAVYLCASSRGGSVTDTQYFGPGTRLTVL.

The chain carries TRBV5-4 and TRBJ2-7, with 11 bases that match TRBD2. This CDR3 has 16 residues. V was clipped by 0 bases and J by 0 bases; unmatched bases: 2. Germline CDR1 is SGHNT and CDR2 is YYREEE (reference sequence). CDR3 region: CASSLASGGSSYEQYF. The CDR3 DNA reads as TGTGCCAGCAGCTTGGCTAGCGGGGGGTCCTCCTACGAGCAGTACTTC.

The genes are TRBV2 and TRBJ2-1, with D unresolved. V lost 8 bases to trimming and J lost 6 bases, with 11 bases between them. This CDR3 has 12 amino acids. CDR1 and CDR2 from the germline V gene are SNHLY and FYNNEI. The CDR3 sequence is CASVNPGNEQFF. Written as DNA, the CDR3 is TGTGCCAGCGTTAACCCCGGCAATGAGCAGTTCTTC.

The table lists this clone with a few counts. J is TRBJ2-3 and V is TRBV6-5; tentative D call: TRBD2 (5 bases). The CDR3 sequence is 13 residues long. Germline CDR1 is MNHEY and CDR2 is SVGAGI. Trimming pared 6 bases from V and 2 bases from J, leaving 9 bases between. The CDR3 here is CASRDFHTDTQYF. In DNA, the CDR3 is TGTGCCAGCAGGGACTTCCACACAGATACGCAGTATTTT.

The CDR3 sequence: CASSLGGPEQYF. CDR3 DNA: TGTGCCAGCAGCTTGGGGGGACCCGAGCAGTACTTC. The chain carries TRBV12-3 or TRBV12-4 and TRBJ2-7; D may be TRBD2 (6 bases). The CDR3 covers 12 residues. V dropped 6 bases and J dropped 6 bases, with 12 bases sitting between them.

This rearrangement joins TRBV10-3 to TRBJ2-7; D may be TRBD1 (5 bases). Trimming took off 11 bases at V and 5 bases at J, with 19 bases between the two ends. Germline values: CDR1 ENHRY, CDR2 SYGVKD. The CDR3 is 13 residues long. The CDR3 loop reads CAATSQDVHEQYF. The CDR3 DNA reads as TGTGCCGCTACTTCACAGGACGTCCACGAGCAGTACTTC.

V and J are TRBV2 and TRBJ2-2; TRBD1 aligns across 7 bases. With 8 bases clipped from V and 3 bases from J, the junction kept 6 bases outside the gene matches. CDR1 is SNHLY and CDR2 is FYNNEI in the germline V gene. CDR3 length: 14 residues. CDR3 nucleotides: TGTGCCAGCGGCCGGGACAGCTACACCGGGGAGCTGTTTTTT. As protein: CASGRDSYTGELFF.

Concerning this clone itself: The same CDR3 also results from other DNA sequences found in this sample. The chain employs TRBV18 and TRBJ2-2; D gene unclear. With 3 bases removed from V and 5 bases from J, the gap between germline ends came to 7 bases. Germline V gene lookup returns CDR1 KGHSH and CDR2 LQKENI. CDR3 length: 13 residues. The CDR3 DNA sequence: TGTGCCAGCTCACCCGGAGCGACCGGGGAGCTGTTTTTT. Protein product: CASSPGATGELFF.

This clone has more than one count but fewer than ten. The chain uses TRBV30 and TRBJ1-6; D might be TRBD1 (5 bases). Germline V gene data show CDR1 as GTSNPN and CDR2 as SVGIG (reference sequence). The CDR3 is 13 residues long. V lost 4 bases and J lost 7, with 11 bases in between. The CDR3 spells CAWKLTANSPLHF. CDR3 in DNA: TGTGCCTGGAAATTGACAGCAAATTCACCCCTCCACTTT.

This chain joins TRBV18 and TRBJ2-1; 7 bases fit TRBD2. Germline V CDR1 and CDR2: KGHSH, LQKENI. This CDR3 has 15 amino acids. The trim removed 3 bases at V and 8 bases at J, leaving 10 bases unmatched. Written as DNA, the CDR3 is TGTGCCAGCTCACCCCCGGGGGGTCGGGGCTATGAGCAGTTCTTC. Its translation: CASSPPGGRGYEQFF.

The chain combines TRBV6-5 with TRBJ2-3; 8 nucleotides agree with TRBD1. The V segment lost 6 bases and the J segment 3 bases; nucleotides outside the gene matches: 8. Germline V gives CDR1 MNHEY, CDR2 SVGAGI. The CDR3 sequence is 15 residues long. In DNA, the CDR3 is TGTGCCAGCAGGGGCTACAGGGGGGTGACAGATACGCAGTATTTT. Translation: CASRGYRGVTDTQYF.

The chain couples TRBV6-1 to TRBJ1-5; tentative D call: TRBD1 (6 bases). Germline CDR1 is MNHNS and CDR2 is SASEGT. V was pared by 4 bases and J by 8 bases, with 24 bases between. This CDR3 is 17 amino acids long. The CDR3 sequence is CASSANKVTGLREPQHF. For the CDR3, the DNA is TGTGCCAGCAGTGCCAACAAAGTGACAGGCCTCCGGGAGCCCCAGCATTTT.

The rearrangement joins TRBV4-2 to TRBJ1-1, with D perhaps matching TRBD1 (5 bases). Trimming stripped 4 bases from V and 3 bases from J, with 9 bases between. Per the germline V gene, CDR1 is LGHNA and CDR2 is YNFKEQ. This CDR3 region has 13 residues. The CDR3 coding sequence is TGTGCCAGCAGCCGCAAAGGGGACACTGAAGCTTTCTTT. This codes for CASSRKGDTEAFF.

V gene TRBV4-3 combines with J gene TRBJ1-1; 9 positions agree with TRBD1. V shed 6 bases and J 1 base; nucleotides not matched to a gene: 3. Germline values: CDR1 LGHNA, CDR2 YSLEER. This CDR3 spans 14 amino acids. The CDR3 protein is CASSKQGANTEAFF. CDR3 DNA sequence: TGCGCCAGCAGTAAACAGGGGGCGAACACTGAAGCTTTCTTT.

The chain links TRBV5-4 to TRBJ1-1, with 7 bases lining up with TRBD1. Losses at the gene ends were 3 bases for V and 5 bases for J; bases not matched to a gene: 16. CDR3 length: 17 amino acids. Germline V lookup: CDR1 SGHNT, CDR2 YYREEE (reference sequence). CDR3 residues: CASSWRQTGHKRTEAFF. The CDR3 DNA follows: TGTGCCAGCAGCTGGAGGCAGACAGGGCACAAGAGGACTGAAGCTTTCTTT.

The rearrangement joins TRBV4-3 to TRBJ2-5; 10 nucleotides align to TRBD1. This CDR3 has 14 amino acids. V shed 4 bases and J 7 bases; nucleotides not matched to a gene: 6. Germline V gene sequence: CDR1 LGHNA, CDR2 YSLEER. CDR3 protein: CASSLGTGEGTQYF. CDR3 nucleotides: TGCGCCAGCAGCCTGGGGACAGGGGAGGGGACCCAGTACTTC.

This sequence joins TRBV18 and TRBJ2-1, with 9 bases aligning to TRBD1. V trimming: 2 bases; J trimming: 4 bases; junction bases outside the gene matches: 3. The CDR3 is 15 amino acids. Germline assignment: CDR1 KGHSH and CDR2 LQKENI. The CDR3, as DNA: TGTGCCAGCTCACCAGGGACAGGGAATTACAATGAGCAGTTCTTC. Its protein product is CASSPGTGNYNEQFF.

The chain is built from TRBV6-5 and TRBJ1-2; D might be TRBD1 (5 bases). V was clipped by 2 bases and J by 8 bases, with 9 bases between them. The length of the CDR3 is 12 residues. CDR1 is MNHEY and CDR2 is SVGAGI in the germline V gene. This chain's CDR3 is CASSYPGIGYTF. The CDR3 DNA reads as TGTGCCAGCAGTTACCCAGGGATAGGCTACACCTTC.

The chain joins TRBV18 to TRBJ2-4; TRBD1 is a possible D gene (7 bases). Trimming removed 0 bases at V and 2 bases at J, with 14 bases between. Per the germline V gene, CDR1 is KGHSH and CDR2 is LQKENI. This CDR3 spans 17 amino acids. CDR3 in amino acids: CASSPPGAGGSKNIQYF. The CDR3 bases are TGTGCCAGCTCACCACCCGGGGCAGGGGGGTCCAAAAACATTCAGTACTTC.

The rearrangement uses TRBV4-1 and TRBJ2-3; D possibly corresponds to TRBD2 (6 bases). The CDR3 consists of 16 residues. Germline V gives CDR1 MGHRA, CDR2 YSYEKL. V was cut by 3 bases and J by 5 bases, with 18 bases left in between. The CDR3 DNA is TGCGCCAGCAGCCAGAAGATGGTCGAGGGAGGAGATACGCAGTATTTT. Its protein is CASSQKMVEGGDTQYF.

J is TRBJ2-6 and V is TRBV5-1, with 9 bases lining up with TRBD1. Germline trimming cut 3 bases from V and 3 bases from J; bases unmatched to any gene: 4. The germline gives CDR1 SGHRS, CDR2 YFSETQ. This CDR3 comprises 16 residues. This CDR3 is CASSYTGGSGANVLTF. In nucleotides, the CDR3 is TGCGCCAGCAGCTACACAGGGGGCAGTGGGGCCAACGTCCTGACTTTC. Looking up the rest from reference TRBV5-1 and TRBJ2-6 gives the full variable domain: KAGVTQTPRYLIKTRGQQVTLSCSPISGHRSVSWYQQTPGQGLQFLFEYFSETQRNKGNFPGRFSGRQFSNSRSEMNVSTLELGDSALYLCASSYTGGSGANVLTFGAGSRLTVL.

The chain employs TRBV19 and TRBJ1-4; tentatively, D is TRBD1 (5 bases). The CDR3 runs 14 residues. Trimming cost V 4 bases and J 8 bases, with 14 bases left between them. From germline, CDR1 is LNHDA and CDR2 SQIVND (reference sequence). CDR3 protein: CASSTRQRREKLFF. The CDR3, as DNA: TGTGCCAGTAGTACCCGACAGCGTCGGGAAAAACTGTTTTTT.

The chain has TRBV6-2 or TRBV6-3 and TRBJ2-1; 9 nucleotides line up with TRBD2. J lost 12 bases, V lost 2 bases, and 11 bases had no gene match. The CDR3 is made up of 15 amino acids. Germline CDR1 MNHEY, CDR2 SVGEGT. The CDR3 coding sequence is TGTGCCAGCAGTTACCTGGCGGGGGGGCCGAGTTCGCAGTTCTTC. It codes for CASSYLAGGPSSQFF.